This T cell receptor beta chain was observed in a study of T-cell reconstitution after alpha-beta-depleted transplantation in children. For TCRbeta, the library was prepared with unique molecular identifiers. TCRdb used MiXCR to reprocess the PCR reads, holding one entry per CDR3 protein. This sample carries 250,000 to 400,000 distinct CDR3 sequences, more than 20% of them seen once, and the ten largest clones take about a tenth. Regarding the study as a whole: It was newly produced T cells that mostly accounted for T-cell counts and diversity one year after transplant. In some patients, recipient T cells and intrathymic progenitors surviving conditioning explained high day-60 diversity. Several hundred graft clones that had expanded were reportedly the source of alpha-beta T cells about two months after transplant.

This clonotype showed up just a few times. Its target is not known. This material consisted of PBMCs, mostly from graft donor cells, taken 180 days after TCRalphabeta/CD19-depleted stem cell transplant. The clonotype comes from a male patient under 18 who had a stem cell transplant for acute lymphoblastic leukemia, so the T cells may come from the graft donor.

CDR3 bases: TGTGCCAGCAGCCGAACAGGGGGCGAAGGCTACACCTTC. Translation: CASSRTGGEGYTF. V usage is TRBV6-1 and J usage is TRBJ1-2, with 9 nucleotides matching TRBD1. Unmatched junction bases numbered 7, after V lost 6 bases and J lost 8 bases. This CDR3 is 13 amino acids long. Looked up from germline, CDR1 is MNHNS and CDR2 is SASEGT.